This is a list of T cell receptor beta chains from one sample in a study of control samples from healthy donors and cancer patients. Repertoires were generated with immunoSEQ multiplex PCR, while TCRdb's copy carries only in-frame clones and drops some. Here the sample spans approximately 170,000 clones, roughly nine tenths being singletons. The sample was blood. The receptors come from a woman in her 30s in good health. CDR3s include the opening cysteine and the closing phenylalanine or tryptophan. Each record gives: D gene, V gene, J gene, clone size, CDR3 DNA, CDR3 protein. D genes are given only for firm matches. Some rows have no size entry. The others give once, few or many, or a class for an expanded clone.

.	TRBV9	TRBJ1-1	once	TGTGCCAGCAGCGTATGGGGGGAGTCCTTAACTGAAGCTTTCTTT	CASSVWGESLTEAFF
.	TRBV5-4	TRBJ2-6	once	TGTGCCAGCAGCTCGCGGGGCTCTGGGGCCAACGTCCTGACTTTC	CASSSRGSGANVLTF
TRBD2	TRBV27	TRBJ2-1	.	TGTGCCAGCAGTTTGCGCCCCGGGACTAGCGGGAGTAGGTACAATGAGCAGTTCTTC	CASSLRPGTSGSRYNEQFF
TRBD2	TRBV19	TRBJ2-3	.	TGTGCCAGTAGTATAACAGGCTTTAGCGGGAGGGGCCGAGATACGCAGTATTTT	CASSITGFSGRGRDTQYF
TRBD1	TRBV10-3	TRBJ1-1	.	TGTGCCATCAGTGTCCGGGACAGGGGCACTGAAGCTTTCTTT	CAISVRDRGTEAFF
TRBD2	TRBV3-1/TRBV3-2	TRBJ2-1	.	TGTGCCAGCACCACTAGCGCGTACAATGAGCAGTTCTTC	CASTTSAYNEQFF
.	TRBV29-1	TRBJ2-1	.	TGCAGCGCCGAGGACTCCCAGTCCTACAATGAGCAGTTCTTC	CSAEDSQSYNEQFF
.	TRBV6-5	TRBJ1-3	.	TGTGCCAGCAGTTACTCGAGATCCAACTCTGGAAACACCATATATTTT	CASSYSRSNSGNTIYF
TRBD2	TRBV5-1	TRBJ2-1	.	TGCGCCAGCAGATGGGGACTAGCGGGAGGAAAAAGCTCCTACAATGAGCAGTTCTTC	CASRWGLAGGKSSYNEQFF
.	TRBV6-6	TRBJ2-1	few	TGTGCCACCACGGGGCTAGCAGTCGTGGCCTACAATGAGCAGTTCTTC	CATTGLAVVAYNEQFF
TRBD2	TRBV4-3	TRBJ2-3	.	TGCGCCAGCAGCCAAAGCCGACTAGCGGGAGTGGATACGCAGTATTTT	CASSQSRLAGVDTQYF
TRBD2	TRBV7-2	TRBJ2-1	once	TGTGCCAGCAGGTTTACTAGCGGGACCAACAATGAGCAGTTCTTC	CASRFTSGTNNEQFF
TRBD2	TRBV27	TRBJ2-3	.	TGTGCCAGCAGTTTACGCCTAGCGGGAGCAGATACGCAGTATTTT	CASSLRLAGADTQYF
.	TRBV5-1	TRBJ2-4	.	TGCGCCAGCAGCTTCGGTCAGAGGGGGTTTACCAAAAACATTCAGTACTTC	CASSFGQRGFTKNIQYF
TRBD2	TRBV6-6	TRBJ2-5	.	TGTGCCAGCAGTCGCTACGGCAAGTTCGGGACTAGCGGTGGGGAGACCCAGTACTTC	CASSRYGKFGTSGGETQYF
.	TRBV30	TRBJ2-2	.	TGTGCCTGGAGAAAGGACGGCGGGGAGCTGTTTTTT	CAWRKDGGELFF
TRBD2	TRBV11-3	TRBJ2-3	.	TGTGCCAGCAGCCGAGGGACTAGCGGTACAGATACGCAGTATTTT	CASSRGTSGTDTQYF
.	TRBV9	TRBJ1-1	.	TGTGCCAGCAGCCCAGTAGTACGGACTGAAGCTTTCTTT	CASSPVVRTEAFF
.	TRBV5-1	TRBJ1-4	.	TGCGCCAGCAGATACGCCGCGGCAGGGAGACTCGATAATGAAAAACTGTTTTTT	CASRYAAAGRLDNEKLFF
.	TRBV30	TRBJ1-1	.	TGTGCCTGGACTTCTTATGGGGGGATGTACACTGAAGCTTTCTTT	CAWTSYGGMYTEAFF
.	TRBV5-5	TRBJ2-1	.	TGTGCCAGCAGCCAAGGACAGGGTGGGGGACTATCCTACAATGAGCAGTTCTTC	CASSQGQGGGLSYNEQFF
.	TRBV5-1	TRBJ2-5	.	TGCGCCAGCGGATTAACTAAACAAGAGACCCAGTACTTC	CASGLTKQETQYF
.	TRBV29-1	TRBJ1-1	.	TGCAGCGTTGAGCGGGTAGGACAGAACACTGAAGCTTTCTTT	CSVERVGQNTEAFF
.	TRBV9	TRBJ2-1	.	TGTGCCAGCAGCGTAGATGGCAGATGGAATGAGCAGTTCTTC	CASSVDGRWNEQFF
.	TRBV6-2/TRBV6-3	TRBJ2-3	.	TGTGCCAGCAGTTACTCCACGGGTACGAAGCCGTATTTT	CASSYSTGTKPYF
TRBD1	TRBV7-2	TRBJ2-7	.	TGTGCCAGCAGCTTGGACGGGACAGGGGGCGAATGGTACGAGCAGTACTTC	CASSLDGTGGEWYEQYF
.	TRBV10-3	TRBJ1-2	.	TGTGCCATCAGGCCTTCAGGCAGGGAGAACTATGGCTACACCTTC	CAIRPSGRENYGYTF
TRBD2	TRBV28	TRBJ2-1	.	TGTGCCAGCTCCGGACTAGCTCTTTCCTACAATGAGCAGTTCTTC	CASSGLALSYNEQFF
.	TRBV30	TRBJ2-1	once	TGTGCCTGGAGGGGCGGGCCCAATGAGCAGTTCTTC	CAWRGGPNEQFF
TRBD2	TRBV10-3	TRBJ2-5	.	TGTGCCATCAGTGAGTCCGGACTAGCGGGAGAAAAAGAGACCCAGTACTTC	CAISESGLAGEKETQYF
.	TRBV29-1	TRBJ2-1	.	TGCAGCGTTGGCCAGGTGGGCCAGGGATCCTACAATGAGCAGTTCTTC	CSVGQVGQGSYNEQFF
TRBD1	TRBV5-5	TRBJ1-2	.	TGTGCCAGCAGCCAACGGACAGGGGGCTATGGCTACACCTTC	CASSQRTGGYGYTF
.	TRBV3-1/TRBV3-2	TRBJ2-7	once	TGTGCCAGCAGCCAAGAACCACAGAGCTCCTACGAGCAGTACTTC	CASSQEPQSSYEQYF
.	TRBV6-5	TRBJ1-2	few	TGTGCCAGCAGTTCAGGGGTCGGCTATGGCTACACCTTC	CASSSGVGYGYTF
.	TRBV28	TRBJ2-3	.	TGTGCCAGCAGTTTACATGCAGATACGCAGTATTTT	CASSLHADTQYF
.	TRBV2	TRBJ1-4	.	TGTGCCATTCTAAAGGGTCGGGCTAATGAAAAACTGTTTTTT	CAILKGRANEKLFF
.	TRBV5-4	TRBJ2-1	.	TGTGCCAGCAGTCCCTTCGGGGACAATGAGCAGTTCTTC	CASSPFGDNEQFF
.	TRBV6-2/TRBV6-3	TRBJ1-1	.	TGTGCCAGCAGTCCAGGAAGGAACACTGAAGCTTTCTTT	CASSPGRNTEAFF
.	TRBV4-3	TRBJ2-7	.	TGCGCCAGCAGCCAAGAAGGACTACCCGGAGAGCAGTACTTC	CASSQEGLPGEQYF
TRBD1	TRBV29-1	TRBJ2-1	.	TGCAGCGTTGGAGAGGGGGCGAATGAGCAGTTCTTC	CSVGEGANEQFF
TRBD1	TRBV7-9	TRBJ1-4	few	TGTGCCAGCAGCGGACAGGGTTGGGGCGAAAAACTGTTTTTT	CASSGQGWGEKLFF
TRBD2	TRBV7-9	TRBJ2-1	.	TGTGCCAGCAGCTCTAGCGGTCTTGAGGATGAGCAGTTCTTC	CASSSSGLEDEQFF
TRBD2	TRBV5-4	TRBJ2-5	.	TGTGCCAGCAGCCTAGGACTAGCGGGAGAAGAGACCCAGTACTTC	CASSLGLAGEETQYF
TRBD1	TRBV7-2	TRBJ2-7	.	TGTGCCAGCAGCCCCTTCGACGGACAGGGGTACGAGCAGTACTTC	CASSPFDGQGYEQYF
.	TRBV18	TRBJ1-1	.	TGTGCCAGCTCACCGGGGGCTCCTAGAGGGAACACTGAAGCTTTCTTT	CASSPGAPRGNTEAFF
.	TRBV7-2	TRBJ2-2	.	TGTGCCAGCAGCACTTGGACAGTCCATAGCGGGGAGCTGTTTTTT	CASSTWTVHSGELFF
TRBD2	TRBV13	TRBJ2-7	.	TGTGCCAGCAGCTTAGGGGCTAGCGGGATGTACGAGCAGTACTTC	CASSLGASGMYEQYF
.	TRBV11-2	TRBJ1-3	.	TGTGCCAGCAGCTTAGTTGGAAACACCATATATTTT	CASSLVGNTIYF
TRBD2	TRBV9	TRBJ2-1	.	TGTGCCAGCAGCGATGGTAGCGGGAACTACAATGAGCAGTTCTTC	CASSDGSGNYNEQFF
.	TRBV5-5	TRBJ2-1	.	TGTGCAAGCAGCTTGACGCTTTATGAGCAGTTCTTC	CASSLTLYEQFF
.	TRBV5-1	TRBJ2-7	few	TGCGCCAGCAGCTTGAAAGCTGGAGGAAACTCAGTGGACGAGCAGTACTTC	CASSLKAGGNSVDEQYF
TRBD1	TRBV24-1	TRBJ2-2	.	TGTGCCACCAGTGATCCGGACAGGGCCCAAGGAACCGGGGAGCTGTTTTTT	CATSDPDRAQGTGELFF
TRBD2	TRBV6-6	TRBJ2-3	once	TGTGCCAGCAGAGCTAGCGGGAGCACAGATACGCAGTATTTT	CASRASGSTDTQYF
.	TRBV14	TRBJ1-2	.	TGTGCCAGCAGCCCCCAACTAGACCCAGCGGGGGGCTACACCTTC	CASSPQLDPAGGYTF
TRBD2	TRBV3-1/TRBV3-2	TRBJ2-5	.	TGTGCCAGCGGCGGGAGGACCCAAGAGACCCAGTACTTC	CASGGRTQETQYF
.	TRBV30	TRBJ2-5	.	TGTGCCTGGAGTCCCGGGACCCCGTCGGAGACCCAGTACTTC	CAWSPGTPSETQYF
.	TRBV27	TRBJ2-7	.	TGTGCCAGCAGTTTTGGTCTTGGCGAGCAGTACTTC	CASSFGLGEQYF
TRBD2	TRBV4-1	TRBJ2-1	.	TGCGCCAGCAGCCAAGAGGGAGGGGTCAGGGACGTAGAGCAGTTCTTC	CASSQEGGVRDVEQFF
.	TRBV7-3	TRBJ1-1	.	TGTGCCAGCAGCTTATTCTCCAACACTGAAGCTTTCTTT	CASSLFSNTEAFF
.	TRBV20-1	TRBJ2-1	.	TGCAGTGCTAGTGACGGGTTGGGTTGGGTACAGTTCTTC	CSASDGLGWVQFF